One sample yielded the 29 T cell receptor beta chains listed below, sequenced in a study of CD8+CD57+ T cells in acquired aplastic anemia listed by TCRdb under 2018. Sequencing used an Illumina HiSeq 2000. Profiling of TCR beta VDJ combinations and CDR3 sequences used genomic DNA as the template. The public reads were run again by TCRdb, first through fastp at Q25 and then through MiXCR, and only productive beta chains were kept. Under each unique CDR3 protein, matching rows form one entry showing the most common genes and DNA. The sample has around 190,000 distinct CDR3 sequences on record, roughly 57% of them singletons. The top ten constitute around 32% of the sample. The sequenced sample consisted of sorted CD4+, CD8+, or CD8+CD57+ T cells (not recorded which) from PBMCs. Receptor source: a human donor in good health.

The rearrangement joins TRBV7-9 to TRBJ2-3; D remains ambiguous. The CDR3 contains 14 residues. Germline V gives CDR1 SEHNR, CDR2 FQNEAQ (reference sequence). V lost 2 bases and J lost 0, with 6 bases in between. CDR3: CASSLFSSTDTQYF. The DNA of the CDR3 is TGTGCCAGCAGCTTATTCAGTAGCACAGATACGCAGTATTTT.

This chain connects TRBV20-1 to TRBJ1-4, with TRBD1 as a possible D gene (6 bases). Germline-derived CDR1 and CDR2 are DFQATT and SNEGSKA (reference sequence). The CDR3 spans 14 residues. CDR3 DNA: TGCAGCGCAGGGGTCGGGTCAACTAATGAAAAACTGTTTTTT. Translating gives CSAGVGSTNEKLFF.

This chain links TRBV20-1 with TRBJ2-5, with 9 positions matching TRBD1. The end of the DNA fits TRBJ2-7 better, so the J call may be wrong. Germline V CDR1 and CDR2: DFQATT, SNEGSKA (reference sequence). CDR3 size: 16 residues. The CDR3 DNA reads TGCAGTGCTGGTTTTGAATCGGGACAGGGTAATCCCGAGCAGTACTTC. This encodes CSAGFESGQGNPEQYF.

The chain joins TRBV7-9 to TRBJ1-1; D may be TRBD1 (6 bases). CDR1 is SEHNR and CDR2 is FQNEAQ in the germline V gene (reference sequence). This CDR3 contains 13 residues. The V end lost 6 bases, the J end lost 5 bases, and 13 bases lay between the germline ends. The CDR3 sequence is CASSAGEPTEAFF. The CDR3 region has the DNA TGTGCCAGCAGTGCAGGGGAGCCAACTGAAGCTTTCTTT.

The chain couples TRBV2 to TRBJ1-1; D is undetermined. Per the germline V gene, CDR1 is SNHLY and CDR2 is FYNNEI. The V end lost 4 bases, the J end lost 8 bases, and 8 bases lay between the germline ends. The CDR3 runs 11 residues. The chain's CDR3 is CASSVHSEAFF. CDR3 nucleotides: TGTGCCAGCAGTGTGCACAGCGAAGCTTTCTTT.

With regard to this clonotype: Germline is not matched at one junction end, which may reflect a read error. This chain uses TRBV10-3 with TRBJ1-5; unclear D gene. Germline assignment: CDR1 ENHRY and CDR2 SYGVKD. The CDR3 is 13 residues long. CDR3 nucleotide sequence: TGTGCCAGCAGTGACTCGGGCACTCAGCCCCAGCATTTT. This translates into CASSDSGTQPQHF.

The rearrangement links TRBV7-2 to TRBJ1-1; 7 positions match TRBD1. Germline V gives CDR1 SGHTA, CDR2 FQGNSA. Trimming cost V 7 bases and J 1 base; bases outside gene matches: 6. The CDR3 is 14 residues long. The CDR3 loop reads CASIRGPGNTEAFF. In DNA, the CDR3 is TGTGCCAGCATTAGGGGGCCGGGGAACACTGAAGCTTTCTTT.

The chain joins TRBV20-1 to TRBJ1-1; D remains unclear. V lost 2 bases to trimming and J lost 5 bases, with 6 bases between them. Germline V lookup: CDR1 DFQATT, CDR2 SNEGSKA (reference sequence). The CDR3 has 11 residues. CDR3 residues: CSARFPTEAFF. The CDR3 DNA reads TGCAGTGCTAGATTCCCTACTGAAGCTTTCTTT.

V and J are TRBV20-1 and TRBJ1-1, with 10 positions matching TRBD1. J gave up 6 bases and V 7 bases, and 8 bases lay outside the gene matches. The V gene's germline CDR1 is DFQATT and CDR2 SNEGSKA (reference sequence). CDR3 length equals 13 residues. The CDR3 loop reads CSVWTGGVAEAFF. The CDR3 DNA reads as TGCAGTGTTTGGACAGGGGGAGTCGCTGAAGCTTTCTTT.

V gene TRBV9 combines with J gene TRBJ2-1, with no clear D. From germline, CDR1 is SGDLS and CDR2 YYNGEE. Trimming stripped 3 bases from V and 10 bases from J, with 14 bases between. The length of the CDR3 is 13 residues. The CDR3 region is CASSELKPEEQFF. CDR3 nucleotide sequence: TGTGCCAGCAGCGAACTAAAGCCAGAGGAGCAGTTCTTC.

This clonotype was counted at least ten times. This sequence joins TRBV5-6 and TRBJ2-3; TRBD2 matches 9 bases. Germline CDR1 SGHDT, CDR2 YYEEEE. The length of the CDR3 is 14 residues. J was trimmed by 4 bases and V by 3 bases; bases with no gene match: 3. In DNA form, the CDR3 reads TGTGCCAGCAGCTCTGGACTAGCGCCAGATACGCAGTATTTT. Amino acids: CASSSGLAPDTQYF. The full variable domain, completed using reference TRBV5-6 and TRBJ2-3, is DAGVTQSPTHLIKTRGQQVTLRCSPKSGHDTVSWYQQALGQGPQFIFQYYEEEERQRGNFPDRFSGHQFPNYSSELNVNALLLGDSALYLCASSSGLAPDTQYFGPGTRLTVL.

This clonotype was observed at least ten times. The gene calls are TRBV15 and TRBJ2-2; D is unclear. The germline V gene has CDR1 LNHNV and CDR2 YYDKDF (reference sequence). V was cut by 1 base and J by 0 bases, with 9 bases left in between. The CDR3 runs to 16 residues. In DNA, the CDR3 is TGTGCCACCAGCAGAGGTAGATCTTCGAACACCGGGGAGCTGTTTTTT. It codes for CATSRGRSSNTGELFF.

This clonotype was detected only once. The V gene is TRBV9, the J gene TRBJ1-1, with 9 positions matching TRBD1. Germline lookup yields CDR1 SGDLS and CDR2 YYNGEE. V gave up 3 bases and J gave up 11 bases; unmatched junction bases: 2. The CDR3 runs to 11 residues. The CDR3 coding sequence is TGTGCCAGCAGCGCCGGACAGGGGGCTTTCTTT. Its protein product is CASSAGQGAFF. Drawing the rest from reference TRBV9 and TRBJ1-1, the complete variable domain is DSGVTQTPKHLITATGQRVTLRCSPRSGDLSVYWYQQSLDQGLQFLIQYYNGEERAKGNILERFSAQQFPDLHSELNLSSLELGDSALYFCASSAGQGAFFGQGTRLTVV.

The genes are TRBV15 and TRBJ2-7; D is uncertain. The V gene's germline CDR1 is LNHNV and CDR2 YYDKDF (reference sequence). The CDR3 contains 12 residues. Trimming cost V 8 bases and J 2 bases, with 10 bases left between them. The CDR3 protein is CATPGQPYEQYF. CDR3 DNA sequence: TGTGCCACCCCCGGCCAGCCCTACGAGCAGTACTTC.

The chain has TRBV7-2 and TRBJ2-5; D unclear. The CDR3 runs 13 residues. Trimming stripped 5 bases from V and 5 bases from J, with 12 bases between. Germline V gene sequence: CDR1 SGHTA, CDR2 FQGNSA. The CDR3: CASSAAPRETQYF. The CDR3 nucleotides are TGTGCCAGCAGCGCGGCACCGAGGGAGACCCAGTACTTC. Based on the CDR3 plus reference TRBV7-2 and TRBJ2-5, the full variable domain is GAGVSQSPSNKVTEKGKDVELRCDPISGHTALYWYRQSLGQGLEFLIYFQGNSAPDKSGLPSDRFSAERTGGSVSTLTIQRTQQEDSAVYLCASSAAPRETQYFGPGTRLLVL.

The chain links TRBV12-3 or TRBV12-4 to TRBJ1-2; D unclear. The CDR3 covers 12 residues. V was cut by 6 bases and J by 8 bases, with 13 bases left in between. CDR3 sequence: CASSPPSAGYTF. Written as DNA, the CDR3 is TGTGCCAGCAGCCCCCCAAGCGCCGGCTACACCTTC.

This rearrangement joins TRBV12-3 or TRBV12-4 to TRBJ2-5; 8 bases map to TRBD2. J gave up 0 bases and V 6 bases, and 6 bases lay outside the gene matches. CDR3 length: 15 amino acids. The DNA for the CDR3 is TGTGCCAGCAGCCAGCGGGGGCTGTACCAAGAGACCCAGTACTTC. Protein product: CASSQRGLYQETQYF.

This CDR3 is CASSQVAGHEQFF. The CDR3 DNA follows: TGCGCCAGCAGCCAAGTGGCAGGCCATGAGCAGTTCTTC. The gene calls are TRBV4-1 and TRBJ2-1; D ambiguous. With 1 base removed from V and 8 bases from J, the gap between germline ends came to 9 bases. Per the germline V gene, CDR1 is MGHRA and CDR2 is YSYEKL. The CDR3 is made up of 13 amino acids.

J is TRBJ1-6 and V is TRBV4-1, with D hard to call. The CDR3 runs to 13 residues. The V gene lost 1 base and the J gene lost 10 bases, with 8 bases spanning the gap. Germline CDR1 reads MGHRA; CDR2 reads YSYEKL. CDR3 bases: TGCGCCAGCAGCCAAGGGGGTCGCTCACCCCTCCACTTT. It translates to CASSQGGRSPLHF.

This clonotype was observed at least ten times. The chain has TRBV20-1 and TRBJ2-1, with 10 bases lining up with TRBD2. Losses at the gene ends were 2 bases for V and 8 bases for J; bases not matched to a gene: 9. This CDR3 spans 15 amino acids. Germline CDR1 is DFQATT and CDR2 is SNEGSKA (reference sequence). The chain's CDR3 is CSARPSSGSSYEQFF. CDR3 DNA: TGCAGTGCTAGACCTTCTAGCGGGAGCAGCTATGAGCAGTTCTTC.

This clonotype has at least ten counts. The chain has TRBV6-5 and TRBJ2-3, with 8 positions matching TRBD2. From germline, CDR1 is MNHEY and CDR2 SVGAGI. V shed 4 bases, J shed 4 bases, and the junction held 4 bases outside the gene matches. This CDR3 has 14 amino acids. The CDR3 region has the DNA TGTGCCAGCAGTTTTAGCGGGGAAGCAGATACGCAGTATTTT. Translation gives CASSFSGEADTQYF.

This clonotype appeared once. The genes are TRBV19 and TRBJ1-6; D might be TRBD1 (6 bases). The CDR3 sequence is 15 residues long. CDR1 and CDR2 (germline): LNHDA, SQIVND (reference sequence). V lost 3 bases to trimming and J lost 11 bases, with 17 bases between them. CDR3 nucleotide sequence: TGTGCCAGTAGTATTTCGGTTGGGGGCATGCCACCCCTCCACTTT. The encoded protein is CASSISVGGMPPLHF.

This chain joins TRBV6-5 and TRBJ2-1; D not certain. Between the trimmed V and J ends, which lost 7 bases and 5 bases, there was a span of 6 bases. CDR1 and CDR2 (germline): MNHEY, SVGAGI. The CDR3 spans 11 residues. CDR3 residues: CASNRDNEQFF. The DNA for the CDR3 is TGTGCCAGCAATCGCGACAATGAGCAGTTCTTC.

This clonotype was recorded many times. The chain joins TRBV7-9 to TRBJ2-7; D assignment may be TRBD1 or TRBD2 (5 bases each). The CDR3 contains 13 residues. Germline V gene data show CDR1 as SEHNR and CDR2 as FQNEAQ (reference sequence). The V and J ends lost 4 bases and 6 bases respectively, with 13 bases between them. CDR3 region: CASSSSGTGEQYF. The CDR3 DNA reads TGTGCCAGCAGCTCGAGCGGAACAGGCGAGCAGTACTTC.

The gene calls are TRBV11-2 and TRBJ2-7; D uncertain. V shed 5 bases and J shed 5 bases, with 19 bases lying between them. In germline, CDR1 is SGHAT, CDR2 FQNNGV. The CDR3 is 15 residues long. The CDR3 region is CASSLAHGRRHEQYF. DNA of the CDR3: TGTGCCAGCAGCCTTGCCCACGGCAGGCGGCACGAGCAGTACTTC.

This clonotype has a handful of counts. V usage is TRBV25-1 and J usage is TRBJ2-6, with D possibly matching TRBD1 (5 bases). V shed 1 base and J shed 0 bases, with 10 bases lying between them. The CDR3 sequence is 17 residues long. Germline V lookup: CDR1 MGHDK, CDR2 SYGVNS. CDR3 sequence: CASSEWGRPSGANVLTF. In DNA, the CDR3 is TGTGCCAGCAGTGAATGGGGCAGGCCCTCTGGGGCCAACGTCCTGACTTTC.

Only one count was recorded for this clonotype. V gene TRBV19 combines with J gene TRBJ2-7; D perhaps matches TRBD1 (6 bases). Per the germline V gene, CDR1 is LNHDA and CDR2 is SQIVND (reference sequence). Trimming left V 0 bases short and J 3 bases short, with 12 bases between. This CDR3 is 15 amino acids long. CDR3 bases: TGTGCCAGTAGTATAGATCCGCAGGGGAGCTACGAGCAGTACTTC. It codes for CASSIDPQGSYEQYF.

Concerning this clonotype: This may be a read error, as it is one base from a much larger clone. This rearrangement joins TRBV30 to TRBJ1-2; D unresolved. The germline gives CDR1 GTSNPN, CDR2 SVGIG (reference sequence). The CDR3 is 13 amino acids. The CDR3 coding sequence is TGTGCCTGGGGTGTGCTGGGATCGGATGGCTACACCTTC. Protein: CAWGVLGSDGYTF. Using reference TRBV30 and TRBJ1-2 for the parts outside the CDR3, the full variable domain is SQTIHQWPATLVQPVGSPLSLECTVEGTSNPNLYWYRQAAGRGLQLLFYSVGIGQISSEVPQNLSASRPQDRQFILSSKKLLLSDSGFYLCAWGVLGSDGYTFGSGTRLTVV.

CDR3 residues: CATSRDQEAGVHGYTF. The CDR3 DNA follows: TGTGCCACCAGCAGAGATCAGGAGGCGGGGGTCCATGGCTACACCTTC. This chain connects TRBV15 to TRBJ1-2, with D perhaps matching TRBD1 (5 bases). With 0 bases removed from V and 6 bases from J, the gap between germline ends came to 17 bases. The V gene's germline CDR1 is LNHNV and CDR2 YYDKDF (reference sequence). The CDR3 loop spans 16 amino acids.